This TCR beta chain originates from a study of vaccination and CD4 T cells after COVID-19. At the level of the study: Spike peptides, overlapping and drawn from SARS-CoV-2, HCoV-NL63, HCoV-OC43 and HCoV-229E, were used to stimulate cells.

Sequenced with the Oncomine TCR Beta short-read assay was DNA taken from cultured CD4+ T cells. Using its own MiXCR run on the PCR reads, TCRdb lists one record per CDR3 protein. The sample contains thousands of distinct CDR3 sequences, approximately 37% of which appear only once. General study findings and limits: The median proportion of reactive clones detected only post-vaccination in convalescent patients was about 87%.

This clonotype is medium-sized (0.01 to 0.1%) by share. Its target is not known. This CDR3 is 15 amino acids long. Deletions cut 5 bases from V and 7 bases from J, with 18 bases between. The germline V gene encodes CDR1 MNHEY and CDR2 SMNVEV (reference sequence). Treatment denoted: approximately 11-day PBMC culture with coronavirus spike peptide pools or control peptides (ViraFEST assay). Before the COVID-19 pandemic (2011-2018), CD4+ T cells were obtained from the unexposed donor. This chain connects TRBV27 to TRBJ1-5; a weak D match, TRBD1 (5 bases). The TCR comes from a human donor in good health. Specimen: CD4+ T cells from blood, cultured in vitro. The CDR3: CASSAGTGRGQPQHF. The CDR3 region has the DNA TGTGCCAGCAGTGCGGGAACGGGACGTGGCCAGCCCCAGCATTTT.